Sequencing of this TCR beta chain was carried out in a study of regulatory T cells in long-lasting Graves disease. The sample's time point: persistent/refractory GD, antithyroid drugs over 5 years with positive TRAb. Researchers made the TCR library from RNA that was extracted from PBMCs. Peripheral blood, approximately 9.6 milliliters of it, was drawn into EDTA tubes. This clonotype was counted between two and nine times. Library construction for TCR beta used iRepertoire HTBI primers and Arm-PCR of CDR3 regions. Original processing methods: The study identified more than 50 TRBV and approximately 14 TRBJ segments across samples. In TCRdb, the multiplex PCR reads were re-called with MiXCR into one record per CDR3 protein. What appears here as the V and J calls and clone size reflects TCRdb's work, not the paper's. The profile shows 700,000 or so distinct CDR3 sequences, approximately 29% of them singletons.

The sequence was collected from a female donor with Graves disease. This specimen was peripheral blood mononuclear cells (PBMCs), taken when the disease was refractory, from a patient treated with antithyroid drugs.

CDR3 nucleotide sequence: TGTGCCAGCAGTTTCGGGACTAGCGGGACGGGGGAGACCCAGTACTTC. This translates into CASSFGTSGTGETQYF. The V gene is TRBV28, the J gene TRBJ2-5; 13 bases map to TRBD2. The CDR3 contains 16 residues. Germline CDR1 MDHEN, CDR2 SYDVKM. Trimming at V came to 3 bases and at J to 5 bases, leaving 6 bases not matched to a gene.